The sample holds one count of the clone carrying this TCR beta chain. Its antigen is not known. The authors split each subset's genomic DNA evenly across several immunoSEQ plates. Measured with immunoSEQ multiplex PCR; TCRdb has only the in-frame clones, and not every one. This sample has 2 million or so clones, with 90% to 95% found just once. This sample was taken from a study of shared clonotypes between healthy human individuals. Per germline, CDR1 MGHDK and CDR2 SYGVNS. The CDR3 is 13 residues long. V lost 6 bases and J lost 3, with 12 bases in between. General observations from the study: Naive CD4 clonotypes overlapped across a few donors at approximately 5.5%.

The sequence came from a man aged 18-30 years in good health. V and J are TRBV25-1 and TRBJ2-7; D could derive from TRBD1 or TRBD2 (5 bases each). Sequencing used naive CD4+ T cells sorted from blood. Subset reported: CD45RA+ positively selected. CDR3 DNA: TGTGCCAGCAGCCGGGACGTCATCTACGAGCAGTACTTC. Its translation is CASSRDVIYEQYF.